This entry lists 22 T cell receptor beta chains sequenced from one sample in a study of somatic mutations in cytotoxic T cells in rheumatoid arthritis. The repertoire was sequenced with immunoSEQ multiplex PCR; TCRdb's copy has only in-frame clones and lacks some. This sample has around 24,000 clones, with about 80% found just once. Sequencing was carried out using CD8+ T cells sorted from blood. The origin of the receptors is a man between 45 and 60 years old in good health.

This chain joins TRBV7-9 and TRBJ2-3; perhaps D is TRBD1 or TRBD2 (5 bases each). Trimming cost V 5 bases and J 0 bases, with 12 bases left between them. This CDR3 is built from 15 residues. Germline values: CDR1 SEHNR, CDR2 FQNEAQ (reference sequence). The CDR3 spells CASSRTGLSTDTQYF. The CDR3, as DNA: TGTGCCAGCAGCCGTACAGGACTGAGCACAGATACGCAGTATTTT.

The gene calls are TRBV6-1 and TRBJ2-3; TRBD2 agrees at 7 bases. This CDR3 comprises 15 residues. V was clipped by 2 bases and J by 3 bases; unmatched bases: 5. CDR1 and CDR2 (germline): MNHNS, SASEGT. CDR3 DNA: TGTGCCAGCAGTGAATGGGTCGGGGGGACAGATACGCAGTATTTT. Protein product: CASSEWVGGTDTQYF.

This clone was seen once. The CDR3 spells CASSGGEWDEQFF. In nucleotides, the CDR3 is TGTGCCAGCAGTGGAGGAGAATGGGATGAGCAGTTCTTC. The chain employs TRBV6-5 and TRBJ2-1; a weak D match, TRBD2 (5 bases). CDR3 length: 13 residues. The germline CDR1 and CDR2 sequences are MNHEY and SVGAGI. V lost 5 bases and J lost 8, with 13 bases in between.

The V gene is TRBV6-5, the J gene TRBJ1-4, with 8 nucleotides matching TRBD1. The ends lost 4 bases at V and 8 bases at J; junction bases unmatched: 9. Germline values: CDR1 MNHEY, CDR2 SVGAGI. The CDR3 is 15 residues long. The CDR3 nucleotides are TGTGCCAGCAGTTTATGGACAGGGTCAGGCGAAAAACTGTTTTTT. Amino acid sequence: CASSLWTGSGEKLFF.

This clone was seen once. The CDR3 sequence is CASSKLAGYNEQFF. The CDR3 DNA reads as TGTGCCAGCAGCAAACTAGCGGGATACAATGAGCAGTTCTTC. This rearrangement joins TRBV6-1 to TRBJ2-1, with 10 bases aligning to TRBD2. V shed 6 bases, J shed 4 bases, and the junction held 3 bases outside the gene matches. Germline CDR1 and CDR2: MNHNS and SASEGT. This CDR3 comprises 14 residues.

The J gene is TRBJ1-2, the V gene TRBV4-1; D is undetermined. The ends were cut back, 3 bases at V and 4 bases at J, with 15 bases in the middle. Germline assignment: CDR1 MGHRA and CDR2 YSYEKL. The CDR3 loop spans 15 amino acids. The DNA of the CDR3 is TGCGCCAGCAGCCAGACCCTGACAAGCGGCTATGGCTACACCTTC. Translation: CASSQTLTSGYGYTF.

The chain joins TRBV9 to TRBJ2-5; D possibly matches TRBD1 or TRBD2 (5 bases each). This CDR3 spans 15 amino acids. Trimming removed 0 bases at V and 0 bases at J, with 9 bases between. Looked up from germline, CDR1 is SGDLS and CDR2 is YYNGEE. The CDR3 sequence is CASSVVWGYQETQYF. The DNA of the CDR3 is TGTGCCAGCAGCGTAGTTTGGGGGTACCAAGAGACCCAGTACTTC.

As to this clone: The sample carries other DNA sequences with the same CDR3. The CDR3 sequence is CASSIGTAYEQYF. The DNA for the CDR3 is TGTGCCAGCAGCATAGGGACAGCCTACGAGCAGTACTTC. The chain uses TRBV11-3 and TRBJ2-7; 7 nucleotides match TRBD1. The CDR3 spans 13 residues. CDR1 is SGHNT and CDR2 is YENEEA in the germline V gene. The V segment lost 5 bases and the J segment 2 bases; nucleotides outside the gene matches: 3.

The chain employs TRBV28 and TRBJ2-1, with 9 positions matching TRBD2. V was pared by 6 bases and J by 1 base, with 7 bases of the junction left unmatched. CDR1 is MDHEN, CDR2 SYDVKM, per germline. The CDR3 spans 16 residues. The CDR3 region is CASSSQREESYNEQFF. As DNA, the CDR3 is TGTGCCAGCAGCTCCCAGCGGGAGGAATCCTACAATGAGCAGTTCTTC. Together with reference TRBV28 and TRBJ2-1, the CDR3 gives the full variable domain: DVKVTQSSRYLVKRTGEKVFLECVQDMDHENMFWYRQDPGLGLRLIYFSYDVKMKEKGDIPEGYSVSREKKERFSLILESASTNQTSMYLCASSSQREESYNEQFFGPGTRLTVL.

This clone was found once. The chain uses TRBV6-5 and TRBJ2-6, with D uncertain. V lost 2 bases and J 2 bases, leaving 1 base between the germline ends. Per germline, CDR1 MNHEY and CDR2 SVGAGI. The CDR3 runs to 13 residues. The CDR3 DNA reads TGTGCCAGCAGTTACCCTGGGGCCAACGTCCTGACTTTC. Its protein is CASSYPGANVLTF.

The V gene is TRBV13, the J gene TRBJ2-7; D may be TRBD1 (5 bases). Germline CDR1 reads PRHDT; CDR2 reads FYEKMQ (reference sequence). Trimming cost V 0 bases and J 7 bases, with 13 bases left between them. This CDR3 is built from 14 residues. CDR3 region: CASSLGRASREQYF. In DNA form, the CDR3 reads TGTGCCAGCAGCTTAGGCAGGGCCAGCCGGGAGCAGTACTTC. Complete variable domain (other parts from reference TRBV13 and TRBJ2-7): AAGVIQSPRHLIKEKRETATLKCYPIPRHDTVYWYQQGPGQDPQFLISFYEKMQSDKGSIPDRFSAQQFSDYHSELNMSSLELGDSALYFCASSLGRASREQYFGPGTRLTVT.

The table lists this clone with a count of one. The chain couples TRBV27 to TRBJ2-1; 8 bases are a match to TRBD1. CDR1 is MNHEY and CDR2 is SMNVEV in the germline V gene (reference sequence). Trimming removed 4 bases from V and 9 bases from J; junction bases left unmatched: 2. This CDR3 is 12 amino acids long. As DNA, the CDR3 is TGTGCCAGCAGTTCCACAGGGGGTGAGCAGTTCTTC. Translated: CASSSTGGEQFF.

The rearrangement joins TRBV7-8 to TRBJ2-7, with TRBD2 as a possible D gene (5 bases). Germline assignment: CDR1 SGHVS and CDR2 FQNEAQ. Trimming left V 0 bases short and J 1 base short, with 16 bases between. The CDR3 is 17 residues long. As DNA, the CDR3 is TGTGCCAGCAGCTTAGCCCTCCTTGGGAGTTGGTCCTACGAGCAGTACTTC. The encoded protein is CASSLALLGSWSYEQYF. The full variable domain, rest sourced from reference TRBV7-8 and TRBJ2-7, is GAGVSQSPRYKVAKRGQDVALRCDPISGHVSLFWYQQALGQGPEFLTYFQNEAQLDKSGLPSDRFFAERPEGSVSTLKIQRTQQEDSAVYLCASSLALLGSWSYEQYFGPGTRLTVT.

The gene calls are TRBV27 and TRBJ2-1, with TRBD2 matching 8 bases. Germline V lookup: CDR1 MNHEY, CDR2 SMNVEV (reference sequence). V gave up 7 bases and J gave up 9 bases; unmatched junction bases: 11. This CDR3 is built from 14 residues. The CDR3 DNA sequence: TGTGCCAGCAACCCCCTATCAGCGGGAGTTGAGCAGTTCTTC. Protein: CASNPLSAGVEQFF.

The gene calls are TRBV30 and TRBJ1-3; D uncertain. The CDR3 length is 14 residues. With 1 base removed from V and 0 bases from J, the gap between germline ends came to 7 bases. The germline V gene encodes CDR1 GTSNPN and CDR2 SVGIG (reference sequence). CDR3 in amino acids: CAWSGWDSGNTIYF. CDR3 bases: TGTGCCTGGAGTGGCTGGGACTCTGGAAACACCATATATTTT.

The chain employs TRBV11-3 and TRBJ2-1; TRBD2 is a possible D gene (6 bases). Germline-derived CDR1 and CDR2 are SGHNT and YENEEA. This CDR3 spans 16 amino acids. The V and J ends lost 1 base and 6 bases respectively, with 16 bases between them. The CDR3, as DNA: TGTGCCAGCAGCTTAGCGGGAGTGGAGCTGGTCAATGAGCAGTTCTTC. Translation: CASSLAGVELVNEQFF.

This chain connects TRBV9 to TRBJ2-1; TRBD1 might be the D (5 bases). Germline loops: CDR1 SGDLS, CDR2 YYNGEE. The CDR3 consists of 14 residues. V was cut by 1 base and J by 5 bases, with 10 bases left in between. CDR3 in DNA: TGTGCCAGCAGCGTACAGGGAATTAACAATGAGCAGTTCTTC. The encoded protein is CASSVQGINNEQFF.

CDR3 DNA: TGTGCCTGGAGTGACTATTCCTACAATGAGCAGTTCTTC. It encodes CAWSDYSYNEQFF. The rearrangement links TRBV30 to TRBJ2-1; D is ambiguous. Germline CDR1 GTSNPN, CDR2 SVGIG (reference sequence). Trimming stripped 1 base from V and 1 base from J, with 5 bases between. The CDR3 consists of 13 residues.

J is TRBJ2-1 and V is TRBV29-1, with 10 positions matching TRBD1. The V segment lost 3 bases and the J segment 9 bases; nucleotides outside the gene matches: 11. The V gene's germline CDR1 is SQVTM and CDR2 ANQGSEA. This CDR3 spans 15 amino acids. The CDR3 sequence: CSVEGPDRGLSEQFF. The CDR3 nucleotides read TGCAGCGTTGAGGGGCCAGACAGGGGGCTCAGTGAGCAGTTCTTC.

This sequence joins TRBV30 and TRBJ2-5; 7 nucleotides line up with TRBD1. The J call may be incorrect, as the DNA end agrees better with TRBJ2-7. CDR3 length: 14 amino acids. CDR1 GTSNPN and CDR2 SVGIG come from the germline V gene (reference sequence). CDR3 sequence: CAFDPGTDSYEQYF. CDR3 in DNA: TGTGCCTTCGACCCCGGGACAGACTCCTACGAGCAGTACTTC.

This clone was observed a single time. V gene TRBV27 combines with J gene TRBJ1-2; the D gene is possibly TRBD1 (5 bases). Looked up from germline, CDR1 is MNHEY and CDR2 is SMNVEV (reference sequence). The CDR3 has 13 amino acids. V was shortened by 3 bases and J by 6 bases, with 11 bases between the two germline ends. CDR3 protein: CASSFGSGDGYTF. The DNA for the CDR3 is TGTGCCAGCAGTTTCGGGTCGGGGGATGGCTACACCTTC.

V gene TRBV27 combines with J gene TRBJ2-5; D may be TRBD1 (5 bases). V was cut by 2 bases and J by 2 bases, with 12 bases left in between. CDR1 and CDR2 (germline): MNHEY, SMNVEV (reference sequence). This CDR3 spans 15 amino acids. The CDR3 DNA follows: TGTGCCAGCAGTTTACATGGGGCTGGACAAGAGACCCAGTACTTC. Its protein is CASSLHGAGQETQYF.